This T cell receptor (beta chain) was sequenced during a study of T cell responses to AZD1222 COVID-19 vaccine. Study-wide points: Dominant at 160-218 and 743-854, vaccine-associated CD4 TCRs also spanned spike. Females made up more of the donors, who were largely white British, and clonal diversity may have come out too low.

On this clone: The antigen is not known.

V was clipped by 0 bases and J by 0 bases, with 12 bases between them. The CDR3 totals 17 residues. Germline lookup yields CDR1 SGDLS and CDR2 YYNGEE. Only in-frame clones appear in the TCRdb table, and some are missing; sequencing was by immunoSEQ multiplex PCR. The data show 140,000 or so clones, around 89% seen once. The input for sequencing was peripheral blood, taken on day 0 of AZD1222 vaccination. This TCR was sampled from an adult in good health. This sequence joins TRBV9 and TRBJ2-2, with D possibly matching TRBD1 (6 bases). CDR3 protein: CASSVAGGTTNTGELFF. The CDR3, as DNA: TGTGCCAGCAGCGTAGCTGGGGGCACTACGAACACCGGGGAGCTGTTTTTT.